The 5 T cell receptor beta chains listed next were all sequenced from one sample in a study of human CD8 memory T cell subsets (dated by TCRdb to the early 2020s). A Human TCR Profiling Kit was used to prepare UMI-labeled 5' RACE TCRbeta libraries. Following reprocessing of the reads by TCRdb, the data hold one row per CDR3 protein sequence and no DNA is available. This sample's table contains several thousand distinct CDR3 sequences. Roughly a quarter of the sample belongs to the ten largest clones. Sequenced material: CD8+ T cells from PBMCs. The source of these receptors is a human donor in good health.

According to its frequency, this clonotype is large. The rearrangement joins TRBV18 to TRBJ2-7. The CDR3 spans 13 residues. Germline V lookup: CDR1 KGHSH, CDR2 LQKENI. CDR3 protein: CASSPDSVYEQYF.

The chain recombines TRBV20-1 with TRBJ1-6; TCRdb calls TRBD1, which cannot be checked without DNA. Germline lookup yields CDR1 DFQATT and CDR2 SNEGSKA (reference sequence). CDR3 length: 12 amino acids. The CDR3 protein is CSASGGGSPLHF.

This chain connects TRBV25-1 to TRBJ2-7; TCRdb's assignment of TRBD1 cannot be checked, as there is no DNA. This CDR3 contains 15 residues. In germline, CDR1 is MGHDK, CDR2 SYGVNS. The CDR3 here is CASRGWTGASYEQYF.

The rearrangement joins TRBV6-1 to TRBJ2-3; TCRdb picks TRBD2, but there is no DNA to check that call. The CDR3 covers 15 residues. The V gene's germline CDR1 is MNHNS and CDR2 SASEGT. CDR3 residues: CASSEVAGHTDTQYF.

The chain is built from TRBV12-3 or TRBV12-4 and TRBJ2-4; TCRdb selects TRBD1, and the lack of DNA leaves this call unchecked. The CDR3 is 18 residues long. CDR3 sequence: CASSSTPGGTWAKNIQYF.